This is a list of T cell receptor beta chains from one sample in a study of Graves' ophthalmopathy and Graves' hyperthyroidism. One entry per CDR3 protein, called by TCRdb with MiXCR from the multiplex PCR reads. The table lists about 500,000 distinct CDR3 sequences, about 40% of them singletons, with about 4% in the top ten. Specimen: peripheral blood or thyroid tissue (not recorded which). Receptors were obtained from an adult man with Graves' hyperthyroidism. Both conserved end residues are part of each CDR3. Fields, in order: V gene, clone size, D gene, J gene, CDR3 DNA, CDR3 protein. The D gene is left open where the match is weak. Clone size, where shown, is once, few, many, or a class for clones that have expanded.

>TRBV11-1|-|TRBD1|TRBJ1-6
TGTGCCAGCACCTACCGGGACAGTAGCTCCTATAATTCACCCCTCCACTTT
CASTYRDSSSYNSPLHF
>TRBV7-9|many|TRBD1|TRBJ1-2
TGTGCCAGCAGCTTGGGACAGGGTCTTTCCTATGGCTACACCTTC
CASSLGQGLSYGYTF
>TRBV20-1|few|TRBD2|TRBJ2-7
TGCAGTGCTAGACTAGCTAGCGGGGGGCGAAGCTCCTACGAGCAGTACTTC
CSARLASGGRSSYEQYF
>TRBV6-5|-|-|TRBJ1-2
TGTGCCAGCATATCCGATATGCGCGGGGGTGGCTACACCTTC
CASISDMRGGGYTF
>TRBV15|-|TRBD1|TRBJ1-5
TGTGCCACCAGCCCGACAGGGGGTGGTCAGTCCCAGCATTTT
CATSPTGGGQSQHF
>TRBV12-3/TRBV12-4|-|TRBD1|TRBJ2-7
TGTGCCAGCAGTTCTGGGACAGGGGCTTTCTACGAGCAGTACTTC
CASSSGTGAFYEQYF
>TRBV19|-|-|TRBJ2-5
TGTGCCAGTAGTATGCGGAATCAAGAGACCCAGTACTTC
CASSMRNQETQYF
>TRBV29-1|-|TRBD1|TRBJ1-2
TGCAGCGTCGGGGGAGTGGGACAGGGTGGATTCGGCTACACCTTC
CSVGGVGQGGFGYTF
>TRBV19|-|TRBD1|TRBJ1-1
TGTGCCAGTAGTAACGGGACAGGGACCTTCACCAACACTGAAGCTTTCTTT
CASSNGTGTFTNTEAFF
>TRBV7-9|many|-|TRBJ2-5
TGTGCCAGCAGCGGGGGGTGGGAGACCCAGTACTTC
CASSGGWETQYF
>TRBV7-6|many|-|TRBJ1-5
TGTGCCAGCAGCTTAGGACAGTACGATCAGCCCCAGCATTTT
CASSLGQYDQPQHF
>TRBV7-6|many|-|TRBJ1-2
TGTGCCAGCAGCTTAGAGACAGGAGGTGGTGGCTACACCTTC
CASSLETGGGGYTF
>TRBV7-9|-|-|TRBJ1-2
TGTGCCAGCAGCTTAGAGGCAGACTCTTTGGGCGGCTACACCTTC
CASSLEADSLGGYTF
>TRBV6-5|few|-|TRBJ2-2
TGTGCCAGCAGCATGGGACTGATTGCCGGGGAGCTGTTTTTT
CASSMGLIAGELFF
>TRBV20-1|-|TRBD2|TRBJ2-1
TGCAGTGCTAGAGCGGCTAGCGGGTACAATGAGCAGTTCTTC
CSARAASGYNEQFF
>TRBV19|-|-|TRBJ2-7
TGTGCCAGTAGTAACCAAATGGGGGCCTCCTACGAGCAGTACTTC
CASSNQMGASYEQYF
>TRBV25-1|-|TRBD1|TRBJ1-6
TGTGCCAGCAGCAGCCGAGCAAACAGGGGAAGCTCCTATAATTCACCCCTCCACTTT
CASSSRANRGSSYNSPLHF
>TRBV7-3|few|-|TRBJ2-5
TGTGCCAGCAGCCCAGGACAGACCCAGTACTTC
CASSPGQTQYF
>TRBV9|few|TRBD1|TRBJ2-2
TGCGCCAGCAGTGAATGGACAGGGGGCGGCGGGGAGCTGTTTTTT
CASSEWTGGGGELFF
>TRBV7-8|-|TRBD1|TRBJ1-6
TGTGCCAGCAGTGGGACAGGAATATATAATTCACCCCTCCACTTT
CASSGTGIYNSPLHF
>TRBV20-1|-|-|TRBJ1-1
TGCAGTGCTAGGGGGCACTCTGGGGCCAACGTCCTGACTTTCTTT
CSARGHSGANVLTFF
>TRBV24-1|-|-|TRBJ2-1
TGTGCCACCAGTGACCCACATAGCACCAGCTCCTACAATGAGCAGTTCTTC
CATSDPHSTSSYNEQFF
>TRBV2|-|-|TRBJ1-1
TGTGCCAGCAGTGAAAAGGACTTACCGAGCACTGAAGCTTTCTTT
CASSEKDLPSTEAFF
>TRBV6-5|many|TRBD1|TRBJ1-1
TGTGCCAGCTCACGGACAGGGGGCGGCGGTGAAGCTTTCTTT
CASSRTGGGGEAFF
>TRBV29-1|few|-|TRBJ2-1
TGCAGCGTCGTAGTGAAGCGGAATGAGCAGTTCTTC
CSVVVKRNEQFF
>TRBV7-8|-|TRBD1|TRBJ2-7
TGTGCCAGCAGCAAGGGACAGCGCGACGAGCAGTACTTC
CASSKGQRDEQYF
>TRBV6-6|many|TRBD1|TRBJ2-2
TGTGCCAGCAGCAACCGGGACAGGAACACCGGGGAGCTGTTTTTT
CASSNRDRNTGELFF
>TRBV6-5|many|TRBD1|TRBJ1-6
TGTGCCAGCAGTTACTCCGGAACAGGGGATTCACCCCTCCACTTT
CASSYSGTGDSPLHF
>TRBV9|-|TRBD1|TRBJ1-4
TGTGCCAGCAGCGGACAGGGGGCGCGGAATGAAAAACTGTTTTTT
CASSGQGARNEKLFF
>TRBV24-1|many|TRBD2|TRBJ2-5
TGTGCCACCAGTGATCCCCGACTAGCGGGGATACCTCCCAAAGAGACCCAGTACTTC
CATSDPRLAGIPPKETQYF
>TRBV13|many|TRBD1|TRBJ2-7
TGTGCCAGCAGCACAGGGGACAGGGGTTCGCTCGAGCAGTACTTC
CASSTGDRGSLEQYF
>TRBV5-4|-|-|TRBJ2-7
TGTGCCAGCAGCTTGGACGGAGGCCAGGGTGCGTACGAGCAGTACTTC
CASSLDGGQGAYEQYF
>TRBV7-9|many|-|TRBJ2-5
TGTGCCAGCAGCTTCGAGCGGGAGACCCAGTACTTC
CASSFERETQYF
>TRBV10-3|few|-|TRBJ1-1
TGTGCCATCAGTGAGTCGAGCAGGGTCACTGAAGCTTTCTTT
CAISESSRVTEAFF
>TRBV7-2|-|-|TRBJ1-1
TGTGCCAGCGGATCATTACAGGACACTGAAGCTTTCTTT
CASGSLQDTEAFF
>TRBV20-1|-|-|TRBJ1-1
TGCAGTGCACAAAGCGGGGGGGAGGAAGCTTTCTTT
CSAQSGGEEAFF
>TRBV19|few|-|TRBJ2-5
TGTGCCAGTAGTATAAGGTCGGTAGCGGCCCGCCAAGAGACCCAGTACTTC
CASSIRSVAARQETQYF
>TRBV20-1|many|-|TRBJ1-4
TGCAGTGCTAGACCTTGGGGGCTTAATGAAAAACTGTTTTTT
CSARPWGLNEKLFF
>TRBV29-1|-|-|TRBJ1-2
TGCAGCTTAGTGCTTGGCAGCCACGATGGCTACACCTTC
CSLVLGSHDGYTF
>TRBV20-1|many|-|TRBJ1-1
TGCAGTGCTCGGAAGGATGTCCCTGAAGCTTTCTTT
CSARKDVPEAFF
>TRBV2|-|-|TRBJ2-1
TGTGCCAGCAGCGTTGACAGCTCCGCGTCCTACAATGAGCAGTTCTTC
CASSVDSSASYNEQFF
>TRBV25-1|few|-|TRBJ2-2
TGTGCCAGCAGTGAATTTCTAAGTGCCGGGGAGCTGTTTTTT
CASSEFLSAGELFF
>TRBV10-1|many|-|TRBJ1-4
TGCGCCAGCAGTGCCTCAAGGGGTGAAAAACTGTTTTTT
CASSASRGEKLFF
>TRBV13|-|TRBD2|TRBJ2-1
TGTGCCAGCAGCTTGGGACTAGCGGGAGGGTGGTACAATGAGCAGTTCTTC
CASSLGLAGGWYNEQFF
>TRBV24-1|-|TRBD1|TRBJ2-5
TGTGCCACCAGTGACCCCGGACAGGGAGTACGGGGAGAGACCCAGTACTTC
CATSDPGQGVRGETQYF
>TRBV9|-|-|TRBJ1-1
TGTGCCAGCAGCGGACCCCTGGGGAACACTGAAGCTTTCTTT
CASSGPLGNTEAFF
>TRBV7-6|many|TRBD2|TRBJ2-2
TGTGCCAGCAACGTAGCGGGAGGTCTCACCGGGGAGCTGTTTTTT
CASNVAGGLTGELFF
>TRBV29-1|many|-|TRBJ1-1
TGCAGCGTTGAGCTTAGGGGCGTGGGCACTGAAGCTTTCTTT
CSVELRGVGTEAFF
>TRBV6-5|few|-|TRBJ1-4
TGTGCCAGCAGTTACTCATCGGCAGACGCGACTAATGAAAAACTGTTTTTT
CASSYSSADATNEKLFF
>TRBV10-3|many|-|TRBJ1-2
TGTGCCATCAGTGAATCAGGACCGAACTATGGCTACACCTTC
CAISESGPNYGYTF
>TRBV4-1|few|-|TRBJ1-1
TGCGCCAGCAGCCAAGGGGGTAATGAAGCTTTCTTT
CASSQGGNEAFF
>TRBV7-3|few|-|TRBJ1-1
TGTGCCAGCAGCCAAGGGAGTCCAAGGAACCCTATGAACACTGAAGCTTTCTTT
CASSQGSPRNPMNTEAFF
>TRBV7-8|-|TRBD1|TRBJ1-2
TGTGCCAGCAGCTTAGCGCAGGGGGCTAACTATGGCTACACCTTC
CASSLAQGANYGYTF
>TRBV12-3/TRBV12-4|many|TRBD1|TRBJ1-5
TGTGCCAGCAGTAGATCCAGGGGGCATCAGCCCCAGCATTTT
CASSRSRGHQPQHF
>TRBV20-1|-|-|TRBJ2-5
TGCACTCTAGGGGGGGAAAGGGAGACCCAGTACTTC
CTLGGERETQYF
>TRBV7-2|few|-|TRBJ2-6
TGTGCCAGCAGCACGGACAACTATTTCTCTGGGGCCAACGTCCTGACTTTC
CASSTDNYFSGANVLTF
>TRBV5-1|many|TRBD1|TRBJ1-2
TGCGCCAGCAGCCCGGGACAGCTAAACTATGGCTACACCTTC
CASSPGQLNYGYTF